One T cell receptor (beta chain) is described in this entry. This specimen belongs to a study of control samples from healthy donors and cancer patients. Using immunoSEQ multiplex PCR, the repertoire was profiled, and TCRdb retains in-frame clones only, with some absent. The sample lists some 96,000 clones; roughly 90% were seen once. V lost 7 bases and J lost 6, with 12 bases in between. The CDR3 contains 13 residues. The germline V gene encodes CDR1 MNHEY and CDR2 SVGAGI. The TCR comes from a woman between 50 and 59 years old in good health. The chain carries TRBV6-5 and TRBJ2-2, with D possibly being TRBD1 (5 bases). Sequences were obtained from blood. The CDR3 sequence: CASTVRVAGELFF. The CDR3 DNA sequence: TGTGCCAGCACGGTCAGGGTGGCCGGGGAGCTGTTTTTT.